The sequence of this T cell receptor beta chain was determined in a study of tumor and adjacent non-tumor tissue in lung cancer. Study-level background: On average, productive TCRbeta reads reached some 4.4 million per sample. Study findings and constraints: Tumor TCR diversity, when higher, was linked to shorter survival. Top 100 clones took a larger repertoire share in normal lung. TCR diversity was significantly greater in tumor than normal lung tissue.

RNA was extracted from bulk tissue without any cell sorting. The normal lung tissue was taken more than 3 cm from the tumor edge. Trimming removed 6 bases at V and 1 base at J, with 12 bases between. Per the germline V gene, CDR1 is SGHVS and CDR2 is FQNEAQ. The CDR3 is 14 residues long. Three rounds of nested PCR, following a modified ARM-PCR protocol, produced the TCRbeta library. In TCRdb, the multiplex PCR reads were re-called with MiXCR into one record per CDR3 protein. This sample has 35,000 to 55,000 distinct CDR3 sequences, with 60% found just once. The table lists this clonotype with many counts. The antigen remains unidentified.

This sequence was found in a man in his fifties or sixties with non-small cell lung cancer. V usage is TRBV7-8 and J usage is TRBJ1-1, with a weak D call TRBD1 (5 bases). The sequenced material came from distant non-tumor lung tissue. The CDR3 DNA reads as TGTGCCAGCAGTTTTTGGAGGGGGAACACTGAAGCTTTCTTT. Amino acid sequence: CASSFWRGNTEAFF.